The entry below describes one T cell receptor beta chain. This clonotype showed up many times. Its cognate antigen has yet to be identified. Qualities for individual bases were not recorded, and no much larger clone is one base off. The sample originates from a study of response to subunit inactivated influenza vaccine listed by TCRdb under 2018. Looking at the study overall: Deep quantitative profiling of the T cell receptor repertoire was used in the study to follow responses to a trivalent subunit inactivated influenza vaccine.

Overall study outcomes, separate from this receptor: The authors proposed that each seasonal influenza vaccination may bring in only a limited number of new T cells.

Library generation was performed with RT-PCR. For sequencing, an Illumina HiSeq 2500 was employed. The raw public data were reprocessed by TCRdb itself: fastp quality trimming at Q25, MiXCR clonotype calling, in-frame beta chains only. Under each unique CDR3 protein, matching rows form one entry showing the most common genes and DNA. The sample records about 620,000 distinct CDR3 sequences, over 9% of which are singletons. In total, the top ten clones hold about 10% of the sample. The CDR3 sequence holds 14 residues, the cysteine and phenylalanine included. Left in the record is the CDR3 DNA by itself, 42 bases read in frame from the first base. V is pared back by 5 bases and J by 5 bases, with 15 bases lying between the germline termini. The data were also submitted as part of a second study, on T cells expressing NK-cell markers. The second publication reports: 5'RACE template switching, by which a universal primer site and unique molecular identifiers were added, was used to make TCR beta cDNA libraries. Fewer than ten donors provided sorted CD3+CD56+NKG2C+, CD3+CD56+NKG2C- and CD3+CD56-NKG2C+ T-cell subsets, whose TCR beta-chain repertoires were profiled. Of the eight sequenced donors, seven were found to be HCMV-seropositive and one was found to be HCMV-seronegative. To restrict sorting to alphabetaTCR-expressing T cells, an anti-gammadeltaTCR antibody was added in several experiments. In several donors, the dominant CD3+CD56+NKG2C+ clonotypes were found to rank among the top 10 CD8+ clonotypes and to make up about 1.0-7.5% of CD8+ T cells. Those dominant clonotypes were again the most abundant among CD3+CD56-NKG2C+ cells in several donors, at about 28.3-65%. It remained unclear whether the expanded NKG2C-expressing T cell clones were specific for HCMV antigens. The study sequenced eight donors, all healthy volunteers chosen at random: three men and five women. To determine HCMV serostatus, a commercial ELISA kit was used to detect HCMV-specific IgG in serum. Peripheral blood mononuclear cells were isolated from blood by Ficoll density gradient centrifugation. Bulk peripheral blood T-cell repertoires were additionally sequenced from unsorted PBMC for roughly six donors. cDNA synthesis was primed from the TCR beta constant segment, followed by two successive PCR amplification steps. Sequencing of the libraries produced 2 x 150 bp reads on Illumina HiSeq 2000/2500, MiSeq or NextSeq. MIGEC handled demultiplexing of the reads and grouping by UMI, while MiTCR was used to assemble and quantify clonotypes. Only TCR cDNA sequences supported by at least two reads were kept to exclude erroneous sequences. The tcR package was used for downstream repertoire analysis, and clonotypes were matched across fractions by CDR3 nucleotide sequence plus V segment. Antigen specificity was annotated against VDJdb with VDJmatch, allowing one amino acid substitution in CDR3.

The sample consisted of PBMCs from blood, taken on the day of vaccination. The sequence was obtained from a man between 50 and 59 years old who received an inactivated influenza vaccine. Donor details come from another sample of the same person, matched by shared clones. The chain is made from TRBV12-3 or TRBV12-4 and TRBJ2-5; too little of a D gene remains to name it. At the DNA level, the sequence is TGTGCCAGCAGTCTAGGACCGAAGAGGGAGACCCAGTACTTC. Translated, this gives CASSLGPKRETQYF.